The next 10 T cell receptor beta chains were all read from a single sample in a study of blood T cell repertoires in COVID-19. Repertoires were generated with immunoSEQ multiplex PCR, while TCRdb's copy carries only in-frame clones and drops some. The data show about 160,000 clones, around 84% seen once. The sequenced sample consisted of peripheral blood. These receptors were taken from a woman of 80 years or more with acute or convalescent COVID-19.

V is TRBV11-2 and J is TRBJ1-2, with unresolved D. The CDR3 runs 15 residues. Germline V CDR1 and CDR2: SGHAT, FQNNGV. The germline V and J ends were trimmed by 2 bases and 4 bases, with 14 bases remaining between them. CDR3: CASSLTSDGVYGYTF. In nucleotides, the CDR3 is TGTGCCAGCAGCTTAACATCGGACGGGGTCTATGGCTACACCTTC.

This clone has only one observation. The rearrangement links TRBV14 to TRBJ2-7; D gene ambiguous. V gave up 3 bases and J gave up 4 bases, with 10 bases separating them. Germline V gene sequence: CDR1 SGHDN, CDR2 FVKESK. This CDR3 contains 13 residues. CDR3 protein: CASSHRVSYEQYF. The CDR3 DNA follows: TGTGCCAGCAGCCATCGTGTCTCGTACGAGCAGTACTTC.

Comment on this clone: An end of the junction does not agree with germline; a read error may underlie this. The chain links TRBV7-7 to TRBJ2-7; the D is unclear. Germline lookup yields CDR1 SSHAT and CDR2 FNYEAQ (reference sequence). The CDR3 sequence is 13 residues long. CDR3 bases: TGTGCTAGCAGCCAACTTTACGGCTACGAGCAGTACTTC. The encoded protein is CASSQLYGYEQYF.

This clone was observed once. The chain is built from TRBV10-3 and TRBJ2-3, with 8 bases lining up with TRBD2. The CDR3 is made up of 15 amino acids. V lost 5 bases to trimming and J lost 3 bases; unmatched junction nucleotides: 7. Germline V gene data show CDR1 as ENHRY and CDR2 as SYGVKD. The CDR3 nucleotides read TGTGCCATCAGTAAAGTCCGGGGGGGAACAGATACGCAGTATTTT. Translation gives CAISKVRGGTDTQYF.

V is TRBV7-3 and J is TRBJ1-1, with D possibly matching TRBD1 (5 bases). Germline V lookup: CDR1 SGHTA, CDR2 FQGTGA. Trimming removed 5 bases from V and 5 bases from J, with 15 bases in between. The CDR3 spans 14 residues. The CDR3 reads CASSRVGQETEAFF. The CDR3 region has the DNA TGTGCCAGCAGCCGAGTGGGGCAGGAAACTGAAGCTTTCTTT.

The table lists this clone with a few counts. The chain carries TRBV12-1 and TRBJ2-7; TRBD2 is taken as the D call from the table, unchecked against the DNA. TRBV12-1 is annotated as a pseudogene. CDR3 length equals 15 residues. DNA for the CDR3: TGTGCCAGCAGCTTTAGTATAGTCGCCCCCTACGAGCAGTACTTC. This codes for CASSFSIVAPYEQYF.

The V and J genes are TRBV28 and TRBJ2-7, with TRBD1 identical over 8 bases. In germline, CDR1 is MDHEN, CDR2 SYDVKM. The length of the CDR3 is 16 residues. V trimming: 4 bases; J trimming: 2 bases; junction bases outside the gene matches: 10. The CDR3 loop reads CASSSEGTGTPYEQYF. CDR3 nucleotide sequence: TGTGCCAGCAGTTCCGAGGGGACAGGAACCCCCTACGAGCAGTACTTC.

The chain combines TRBV28 with TRBJ2-2; TRBD2 might be the D (6 bases). The V end was cut by 3 bases, the J end by 1 base, with 21 bases between. The CDR3 extends over 19 amino acids. Germline lookup yields CDR1 MDHEN and CDR2 SYDVKM. The CDR3 reads CASSFLNILSGLNTGELFF. The CDR3 region has the DNA TGTGCCAGCAGTTTCCTCAATATCCTTAGCGGACTGAACACCGGGGAGCTGTTTTTT.

The V call is TRBV24-1, the J call TRBJ2-1, with D unclear. CDR3 size: 11 residues. With 7 bases removed from V and 9 bases from J, the gap between germline ends came to 9 bases. Germline CDR1 and CDR2: KGHDR and SFDVKD. The CDR3 coding sequence is TGTGCCACCAGCTTCCTAGGTGAGCAGTTCTTC. It codes for CATSFLGEQFF.

The V gene is TRBV6-6, the J gene TRBJ2-7, with 7 bases lining up with TRBD1. This CDR3 is built from 13 residues. The J segment lost 4 bases and the V segment lost 6 bases, leaving 6 bases of the junction unmatched. The germline CDR1 and CDR2 sequences are MNHNY and SVGAGI (reference sequence). This CDR3 reads CASSRDREYEQYF. CDR3 nucleotides: TGTGCCAGCAGCCGAGACAGGGAGTACGAGCAGTACTTC.